The rows below give T cell receptor beta chains drawn from one sample of a study of blood T cells in healthy people across ages. TCRdb passed the 5' RACE reads through MiXCR, listing each CDR3 protein once. The sample holds fewer than 2,000,000 distinct CDR3 sequences, more than 35% seen once. The specimen was blood. Receptors were obtained from a human donor in good health. Both conserved end residues are part of each CDR3. D genes are given only for firm matches. Where a row states a size, it is once, few, many or the class of an expanded clone; other rows omit it.

v_gene,d_gene,j_gene,abundance,CDR3nt,CDR3aa
TRBV7-2,TRBD2,TRBJ2-1,.,TGTGCCGGGAGCCCCCTTCAGCGGGGATACGAGCAGTTCTTC,CAGSPLQRGYEQFF
TRBV29-1,.,TRBJ2-7,few,TGCAGCGTTGCGGGCAGGGCCCCCTCCTACGAGCAGTACTTC,CSVAGRAPSYEQYF
TRBV7-2,TRBD2,TRBJ2-5,.,TGTGCCAGCAGCACGGGACTAGCGGGGGGAGAGACCCAGTACTTC,CASSTGLAGGETQYF
TRBV20-1,.,TRBJ2-5,.,TGCAGTGCTGGAGATGACACCCGGGCAGGAGAGACCCAGTACTTC,CSAGDDTRAGETQYF
TRBV7-2,.,TRBJ1-2,few,TGTGCCAGCAGCTTATCTACGGGCCTTGGCGGAACTAACTATGGCTACACCTTC,CASSLSTGLGGTNYGYTF
TRBV2,TRBD2,TRBJ2-7,.,TGTGCCAGCAGTGAAGCGGACCTGACGGGGGGTTACGAGCAGTACTTC,CASSEADLTGGYEQYF
TRBV7-2,.,TRBJ1-2,.,TGTGCCAGCAGCTTTTCGAACGGAAACTATGGCTACACCTTC,CASSFSNGNYGYTF
TRBV6-1,.,TRBJ2-1,few,TGTGCCAGCAGTGAAGCCCGCGGGCCAGGGATCTACAATGAGCAGTTCTTC,CASSEARGPGIYNEQFF
TRBV3-1,.,TRBJ2-1,.,TGTGCCAGCAGCCATCCGGAACAGGGTTTCTATGAGCAGTTCTTC,CASSHPEQGFYEQFF
TRBV3-1,.,TRBJ2-7,few,TGTGCCAGCAGCCAAGATACCTTAAGCAACGAGCAGTACTTC,CASSQDTLSNEQYF
TRBV7-2,.,TRBJ1-6,.,TGTGCCAGCAGCCTATTGGGGGCGGGGGGCGGGGGATCACCCCTCCACTTT,CASSLLGAGGGGSPLHF
TRBV12-3/TRBV12-4,.,TRBJ1-2,few,TGTGCCAGCAGTAAACGGGCCAGTCCCTATGGCTACACCTTC,CASSKRASPYGYTF
TRBV5-1,.,TRBJ2-7,few,TGCGCCAGCGGGAATGGGCCCTACGAGCAGTACTTC,CASGNGPYEQYF
TRBV12-3/TRBV12-4,TRBD2,TRBJ2-1,.,TGTGCCAGCAGCTGGAGACTAGCGGGGGATGAGCAGTTCTTC,CASSWRLAGDEQFF
TRBV20-1,.,TRBJ1-2,few,TGCAGTGCCGGAGAGACTTACTCTGGCTACACCTTC,CSAGETYSGYTF
TRBV29-1,.,TRBJ2-5,few,TGCAGCGTCCTGACAGGAGGGGGGGAGACCCAGTACTTC,CSVLTGGGETQYF
TRBV29-1,.,TRBJ2-3,.,TGCAGCGTTGAACAAGCAGGGACAGATACGCAGTATTTT,CSVEQAGTDTQYF